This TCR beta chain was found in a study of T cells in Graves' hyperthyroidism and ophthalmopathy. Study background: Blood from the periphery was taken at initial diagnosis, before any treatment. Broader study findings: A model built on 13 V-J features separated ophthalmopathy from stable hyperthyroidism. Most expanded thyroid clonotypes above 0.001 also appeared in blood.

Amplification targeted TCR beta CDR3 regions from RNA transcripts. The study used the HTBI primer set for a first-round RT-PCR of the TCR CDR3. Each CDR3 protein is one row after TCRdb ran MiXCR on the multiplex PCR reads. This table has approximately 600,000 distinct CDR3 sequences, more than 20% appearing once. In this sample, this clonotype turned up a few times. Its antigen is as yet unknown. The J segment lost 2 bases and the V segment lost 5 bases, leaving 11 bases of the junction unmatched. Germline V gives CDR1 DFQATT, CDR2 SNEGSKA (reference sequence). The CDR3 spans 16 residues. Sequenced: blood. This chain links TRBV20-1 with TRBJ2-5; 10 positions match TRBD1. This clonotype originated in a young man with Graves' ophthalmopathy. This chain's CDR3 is CSAQAFGTGVQETQYF. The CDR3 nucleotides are TGCAGTGCTCAGGCCTTCGGGACAGGGGTTCAAGAGACCCAGTACTTC.